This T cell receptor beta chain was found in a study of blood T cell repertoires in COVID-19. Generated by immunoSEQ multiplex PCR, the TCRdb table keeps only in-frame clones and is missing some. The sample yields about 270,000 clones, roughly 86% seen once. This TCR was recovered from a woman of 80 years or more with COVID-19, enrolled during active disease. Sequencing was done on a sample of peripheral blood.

CDR3 DNA: TGTGCCAGCAGTTTATGGGGCAGGACGCTAGGGGAGACCCAGTACTTC. It is translated as CASSLWGRTLGETQYF. This rearrangement joins TRBV27 to TRBJ2-5, with a tentative D call TRBD1 (5 bases). The CDR3 consists of 16 residues. The germline V gene encodes CDR1 MNHEY and CDR2 SMNVEV (reference sequence). Trimming took 1 base from V and 5 from J, leaving 17 bases between them.